Sequencing of this T cell receptor beta chain was carried out in a study of vaccination effects on CD4 cells after COVID-19. Study as a whole: Samples that were drawn after vaccination came a median of 72 days after the second dose.

Per germline, CDR1 SGDLS and CDR2 YYNGEE. V was shortened by 4 bases and J by 6 bases, with 11 bases between the two germline ends. The CDR3 extends over 13 amino acids. A word on this clone: The antigen is unknown.

Assay used: immunoSEQ multiplex PCR; TCRdb lists only in-frame clones, some missing. Among about 80,000 clones listed, over 75% were seen once. CD4+ T cells specific for antigen were expanded with viral peptide pools by the ViraFEST assay before sequencing. When 10 to 11 days of culture had elapsed, CD4+ T cells were isolated. Either the BNT162b2 or mRNA-1273 vaccine was given to participants in two doses. Cultivation was performed at 1.5 million to 2.5 million PBMC per well with 8.5 to 10 IU/ml IL-2 and 9.5 to 10 ug/ml peptides added. The study's findings and limits: Convalescent patients were few in the study, and early post-infection timepoints were absent.

The chain joins TRBV9 to TRBJ2-1, with D unclear. This TCR was sampled from a human donor who received a COVID-19 vaccine. The specimen was CD4+ T cells from PBMCs cultured with HCoV-OC43 spike peptides, collected after COVID-19 vaccination. Subset defined: HCoV-OC43 spike overlapping peptide pool stimulation. In DNA, the CDR3 is TGTGCCAGCAGCCCGCAACCCACCAATGAGCAGTTCTTC. Amino acid sequence: CASSPQPTNEQFF. The full variable domain, its missing parts supplied by reference TRBV9 and TRBJ2-1, is DSGVTQTPKHLITATGQRVTLRCSPRSGDLSVYWYQQSLDQGLQFLIQYYNGEERAKGNILERFSAQQFPDLHSELNLSSLELGDSALYFCASSPQPTNEQFFGPGTRLTVL.